This T cell receptor (beta chain) appears in the sequencing data of a study of blood T cell repertoires in COVID-19. On the study more broadly: From T cells, B-cell-depleted T cells, or PBMCs came the material, which was cDNA or gDNA.

Sequencing was performed with immunoSEQ multiplex PCR; in TCRdb, only in-frame clones are kept and a portion is missing. The table records about 88,000 clones, about 90% of them present only once. Input material: peripheral blood. The TCR was taken from a man older than 75 with acute or convalescent COVID-19.

CDR3 bases: TGTGCCAGCAGCCTCGGGACAGTCGGCACTGAAGCTTTCTTT. It is translated as CASSLGTVGTEAFF. The genes are TRBV6-5 and TRBJ1-1, with TRBD1 matching over 7 bases. The CDR3 is 14 residues long. Trimming took 6 bases from V and 4 from J; bases not matched to a gene: 8. Germline V CDR1 and CDR2: MNHEY, SVGAGI.